This T cell receptor beta chain stems from a study of CD8 T cells in ankylosing spondylitis. Concerning this clonotype: Its cognate antigen is unknown.

Findings and limits, study-wide: For ankylosing spondylitis blood, a TCR beta motif of roughly 8 highly homologous variants appeared characteristic. There was reportedly significant enrichment of clones that were disease-linked in matched ankylosing spondylitis synovial fluid.

In germline, CDR1 is SGHTA, CDR2 FQGNSA. V was cut by 3 bases and J by 7 bases, with 16 bases left in between. This CDR3 spans 15 amino acids. TCRdb re-analysed the 5' RACE reads in MiXCR, keeping a single row per CDR3 protein. The table shows roughly 440,000 distinct CDR3 sequences, with roughly a sixth occurring only once. Input material: blood, either unsorted or a sorted T cell fraction (not recorded which). This sequence joins TRBV7-2 and TRBJ2-1, with D unresolved. This receptor was identified in a male donor with ankylosing spondylitis. CDR3 sequence reads: CASSFSPPVGNEQFF. The CDR3 DNA follows: TGTGCCAGCAGCTTCTCACCCCCCGTCGGGAATGAGCAGTTCTTC.